Listed below are T cell receptor beta chains from one sample, sequenced in a study of PD-L1 blockade in urothelial cancer. Libraries were prepared by immunoSEQ multiplex PCR; TCRdb keeps only in-frame clonotypes and omits some of them. The sample has tens of thousands of clones; 84% are singletons. The input for sequencing was PBMCs, taken around atezolizumab (anti-PD-L1) treatment. These receptors originate from a man in his 70s with urothelial cancer. Both conserved end residues are part of each CDR3. A D gene is named only where the DNA matches it firmly. Some rows mark clone size as missing; the rest say once, few, many or name a class of expanded clone.

V gene	clone size	J gene	D gene	CDR3 protein	CDR3 DNA
TRBV7-9	once	TRBJ2-6	TRBD1	CASSHSQGAGANVLTF	TGTGCCAGCAGCCACTCCCAGGGGGCTGGGGCCAACGTCCTGACTTTC
TRBV27	.	TRBJ2-7	TRBD2	CASSPGGWEPSYEQYF	TGTGCCAGCAGCCCGGGGGGATGGGAGCCTTCCTACGAGCAGTACTTC
TRBV29-1	.	TRBJ2-7	.	CSVASGDYEQYF	TGCAGCGTGGCGTCGGGTGACTACGAGCAGTACTTC
TRBV7-9	.	TRBJ1-3	.	CASSLAGQSSGNTIYF	TGTGCCAGCAGCTTAGCAGGACAGAGCTCTGGAAACACCATATATTTT
TRBV9	.	TRBJ2-2	TRBD2	CASSSSAGGGAGELFF	TGTGCCAGCAGCTCCTCAGCGGGAGGCGGGGCCGGGGAGCTGTTTTTT
TRBV27	.	TRBJ2-1	TRBD2	CASSPDLTGGLHEQFF	TGTGCCAGCAGCCCCGACTTAACGGGAGGGTTGCATGAGCAGTTCTTC
TRBV5-8	many	TRBJ1-5	TRBD1	CASSVDRDRNQPQHF	TGTGCCAGCAGCGTCGACCGGGACAGGAATCAGCCCCAGCATTTT
TRBV7-3	.	TRBJ2-7	.	CASSLLQGYEQYF	TGTGCCAGCAGCTTACTTCAGGGGTACGAGCAGTACTTC
TRBV9	once	TRBJ2-1	.	CARSYRRAGGNEQFF	TGTGCCCGCTCTTACAGGAGGGCCGGTGGAAATGAGCAGTTCTTC
TRBV10-2	.	TRBJ2-1	TRBD2	CASSQPRTSGSGEQFF	TGCGCCAGCAGCCAGCCCCGGACTAGCGGGAGTGGTGAGCAGTTCTTC
TRBV5-1	.	TRBJ2-3	TRBD2	CASSFPPGTSPVSGSTQYF	TGCGCCAGCAGCTTCCCGCCCGGGACTAGCCCCGTAAGTGGGAGTACGCAGTATTTT
TRBV28	.	TRBJ1-5	.	CASIPGWDQPQHF	TGTGCCAGCATCCCAGGGTGGGATCAGCCCCAGCATTTT
TRBV2	.	TRBJ2-1	.	CASSVGGLGNNEQFF	TGTGCCAGCAGTGTTGGAGGCTTGGGAAACAATGAGCAGTTCTTC
TRBV20-1	.	TRBJ2-7	.	CSARRGGEQYF	TGCAGTGCTAGAAGAGGGGGAGAGCAGTACTTC
TRBV23-1	.	TRBJ2-7	.	CASSQSRDKGDYEQYF	TGCGCCAGCAGTCAATCCCGGGACAAGGGCGACTACGAGCAGTACTTC
TRBV6-5	.	TRBJ2-7	TRBD2	CASRRSSGRAYEQYF	TGTGCCAGCCGGCGGTCTAGCGGGAGGGCCTACGAGCAGTACTTC
TRBV5-6	.	TRBJ2-7	.	CASSSAPGQGGYEQYF	TGTGCCAGCAGCTCGGCTCCGGGCCAGGGGGGCTACGAGCAGTACTTC
TRBV5-1	few	TRBJ1-5	TRBD1	CASSLETGDQPQHF	TGCGCCAGCAGCTTGGAGACAGGGGATCAGCCCCAGCATTTT
TRBV4-1	.	TRBJ2-1	TRBD2	CASSHRSGDYNEQFF	TGCGCCAGCAGCCACCGTAGCGGGGACTACAATGAGCAGTTCTTC
TRBV19	.	TRBJ2-1	TRBD2	CASSPGLAWVGSEQFF	TGTGCCAGTAGTCCCGGACTAGCGTGGGTTGGGAGTGAGCAGTTCTTC
TRBV19	.	TRBJ1-5	TRBD1	CASRLQGISNQPQHF	TGTGCCAGTAGGCTACAGGGGATTAGCAATCAGCCCCAGCATTTT
TRBV19	.	TRBJ1-1	TRBD1	CASSMDRDAFF	TGTGCCAGTAGTATGGACAGGGATGCTTTCTTT
TRBV19	.	TRBJ2-5	.	CASSTGTQETQYF	TGTGCCAGTAGCACCGGGACTCAAGAGACCCAGTACTTC
TRBV2	once	TRBJ1-5	.	CASSGPWGGFQHF	TGTGCCAGCAGTGGCCCCTGGGGGGGCTTCCAGCATTTT
TRBV28	.	TRBJ2-7	TRBD1	CASRGGQGEQYF	TGTGCCAGCAGGGGAGGACAGGGGGAGCAGTACTTC
TRBV28	.	TRBJ2-1	.	CASTPYSGLSSYNEQFF	TGTGCCAGCACCCCCTACAGCGGGCTAAGCTCCTACAATGAGCAGTTCTTC
TRBV18	.	TRBJ1-5	.	CASSPSTGNQPQHF	TGTGCCAGCTCACCTTCAACAGGGAATCAGCCCCAGCATTTT
TRBV6-5	.	TRBJ1-1	TRBD1	CASSSRQGRTEAFF	TGTGCCAGCAGTTCCAGACAGGGCCGCACTGAAGCTTTCTTT
TRBV5-1	.	TRBJ2-7	TRBD2	CASSLGLVGEQYF	TGCGCCAGCAGCCTGGGACTAGTGGGCGAGCAGTACTTC
TRBV28	.	TRBJ2-7	TRBD2	CASSSTSGNSYEQYF	TGTGCCAGCAGTAGTACTAGCGGAAATTCCTACGAGCAGTACTTC
TRBV14	few	TRBJ2-1	TRBD2	CASSPLSGRRYNEQFF	TGTGCCAGCAGCCCCCTTAGCGGGAGACGGTACAATGAGCAGTTCTTC
TRBV2	.	TRBJ2-3	TRBD2	CASIAGGGTDTQYF	TGTGCCTCTATAGCGGGAGGGGGCACAGATACGCAGTATTTT
TRBV28	.	TRBJ2-7	TRBD1	CASTLNRGNSYEQYF	TGTGCCAGCACCCTCAACAGGGGCAACTCCTACGAGCAGTACTTC
TRBV27	.	TRBJ2-1	TRBD2	CASSYNLAGEAEQFF	TGTGCCAGCAGTTATAATCTAGCGGGAGAGGCTGAGCAGTTCTTC
TRBV6-1	.	TRBJ2-7	.	CATDHDRLTYEQYF	TGTGCCACCGACCATGACAGGTTAACCTACGAGCAGTACTTC
TRBV7-8	.	TRBJ2-4	TRBD1	CASSLAGGENIQYF	TGTGCCAGCAGCTTAGCAGGGGGCGAGAACATTCAGTACTTC
TRBV28	.	TRBJ1-2	.	CASSPVRDYGYTF	TGTGCCAGCAGCCCCGTGCGGGACTATGGCTACACCTTC
TRBV7-9	.	TRBJ2-4	.	CASSLSGPKNIQYF	TGTGCCAGCAGCTTATCAGGGCCCAAAAACATTCAGTACTTC
TRBV5-1	.	TRBJ2-2	.	CASSDSGTNTGELFF	TGCGCCAGCAGCGACTCCGGGACTAACACCGGGGAGCTGTTTTTT
TRBV11-2	few	TRBJ1-3	.	CASSLSLSGNTIYF	TGTGCCAGCAGCTTAAGTCTCAGTGGAAACACCATATATTTT
TRBV5-1	once	TRBJ2-7	TRBD1	CASSSGQANGYEQYF	TGCGCCAGCAGCTCGGGACAGGCGAACGGATACGAGCAGTACTTC
TRBV29-1	.	TRBJ1-3	.	CSALEGNTIYF	TGCAGCGCTTTAGAAGGAAACACCATATATTTT
TRBV4-1	.	TRBJ1-1	TRBD1	CASSRTILGQENTEAFF	TGCGCCAGCAGCCGCACGATTTTGGGACAGGAGAACACTGAAGCTTTCTTT
TRBV27	.	TRBJ1-3	.	CASSYSPGQGNTIYF	TGTGCCAGCAGTTATTCCCCGGGACAAGGAAACACCATATATTTT
TRBV2	.	TRBJ2-7	TRBD2	CASRGTSGSGRDQNEQYF	TGTGCCAGCAGGGGGACTAGCGGGAGTGGGAGGGATCAGAACGAGCAGTACTTC
TRBV19	.	TRBJ2-3	TRBD2	CASSFRLAGGPTDTQYF	TGTGCCAGTAGTTTCAGGCTAGCGGGAGGGCCGACAGATACGCAGTATTTT
TRBV19	.	TRBJ2-1	.	CASSPTFNEQFF	TGTGCCAGTAGTCCAACTTTCAATGAGCAGTTCTTC
TRBV27	.	TRBJ2-5	.	CASSAGGETQYF	TGTGCCAGCAGCGCAGGAGGGGAGACCCAGTACTTC
TRBV7-3	few	TRBJ2-3	TRBD2	CASSYSGSSTDTQYF	TGTGCCAGCAGCTATAGCGGGAGTTCCACAGATACGCAGTATTTT